This record concerns one TCR beta chain sequence. Its antigen is not known. The record originates from a study of blood T cells in healthy people across ages. Alongside a J-beta primer mix, a sample-barcoded 5' primer served in a second PCR lasting roughly 6 to 11 cycles. TCRdb re-derived calls from the 5' RACE reads in MiXCR, one entry per CDR3 protein. The sample comprises 850,000 or so distinct CDR3 sequences, under 30% of which are singletons, and 15% to 20% rests with the top ten. Overall study findings and caveats: Diversity of TCR beta per million T cells declined in a roughly linear way with age.

The germline gives CDR1 MRHNA, CDR2 SNTAGT. The V segment lost 6 bases and the J segment 4 bases; nucleotides outside the gene matches: 9. CDR3 length: 15 residues. This sequence originates from a woman older than 75 in good health. The rearrangement links TRBV6-4 to TRBJ2-1; 7 nucleotides align to TRBD2. Sequencing was done on a sample of blood. CDR3 DNA: TGTGCCAGCAGCCCAGAGTCTAGCGGATACAATGAGCAGTTCTTC. It is translated as CASSPESSGYNEQFF.